This entry is about one T cell receptor beta chain. Method: immunoSEQ multiplex PCR; TCRdb's copy keeps in-frame clones and lacks some. Of about 97,000 clones listed, 80% to 85% are singletons. The CDR3 is 15 amino acids. Germline V lookup: CDR1 SGHRS, CDR2 YFSETQ. V dropped 4 bases and J dropped 4 bases, with 15 bases sitting between them. The data derive from a study of PD-1 blockade in classical Hodgkin lymphoma. Brentuximab vedotin exposure varied among the patients, all of whom had relapsed after autologous stem cell transplantation. Specimen: peripheral blood mononuclear cells (PBMCs), collected at baseline. The TCR sequence derives from a human donor with classical Hodgkin lymphoma. The rearrangement uses TRBV5-1 and TRBJ1-5; no reliable D call. The CDR3 reads CASSPLSGVNQPQHF. The CDR3 DNA follows: TGCGCCAGCAGCCCACTCTCGGGAGTTAATCAGCCCCAGCATTTT.